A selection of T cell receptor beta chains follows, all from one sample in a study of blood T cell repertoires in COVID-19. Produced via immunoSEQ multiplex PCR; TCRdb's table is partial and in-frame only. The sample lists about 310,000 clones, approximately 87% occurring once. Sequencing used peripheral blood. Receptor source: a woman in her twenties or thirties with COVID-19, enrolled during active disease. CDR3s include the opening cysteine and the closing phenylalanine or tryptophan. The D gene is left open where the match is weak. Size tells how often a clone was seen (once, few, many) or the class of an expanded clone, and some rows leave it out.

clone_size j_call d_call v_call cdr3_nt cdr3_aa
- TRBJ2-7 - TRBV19 TGTGCCAGTAGTAGACGAGGGAGTGAAAACGAGCAGTACTTC CASSRRGSENEQYF
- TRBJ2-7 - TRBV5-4 TGTGCCAGCAGCTTGGATCTCTACGAGCAGTACTTC CASSLDLYEQYF
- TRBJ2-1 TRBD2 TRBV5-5 TGTGCCAGCAGCTTGTCAGGAAGCGGGAGGCTCAATGAGCAGTTCTTC CASSLSGSGRLNEQFF
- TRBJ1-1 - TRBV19 TGTGCCAGTAGTATAGTTGGAGGGCAGACCCCCTCTGAAGCTGAAGCTTTCTTT CASSIVGGQTPSEAEAFF
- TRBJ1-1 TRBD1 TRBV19 TGTGCCAGTATCTCAAGAGGACAGGGGAACACTGAAGCTTTCTTT CASISRGQGNTEAFF
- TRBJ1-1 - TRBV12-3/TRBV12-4 TGTGCCAGCAGTTTGACCGGGACTAATGAAGCTTTCTTT CASSLTGTNEAFF
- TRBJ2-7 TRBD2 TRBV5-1 TGCGCCAGCAGCATGGGACTAGCGGGCTCGGTCGGCGGTTACGAGCAGTACTTC CASSMGLAGSVGGYEQYF
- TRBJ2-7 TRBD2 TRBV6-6 TGTGCCAGCAGTCCCAAGGGGACAGGATCTAGCGGGAGAAACGAGCAGTACTTC CASSPKGTGSSGRNEQYF
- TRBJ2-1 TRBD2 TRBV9 TGTGCCAGCAGCGTAGCGGGACTAGCGGGAGTCCACAATGAGCAGTTCTTC CASSVAGLAGVHNEQFF
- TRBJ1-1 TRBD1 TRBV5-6 TGTGCCAGCAGCCCCTCCCGACAGGGAGTGAACACTGAAGCTTTCTTT CASSPSRQGVNTEAFF
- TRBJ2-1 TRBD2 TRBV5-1 TGCGCCAGCAGCTTGGCCATGGGACTAGCGGGAGTTTTTGAGCAGTTCTTC CASSLAMGLAGVFEQFF
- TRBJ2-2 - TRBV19 TGTGCCAGTAGTCCCTTTAACGGAGCCGGGGAGCTGTTTTTT CASSPFNGAGELFF
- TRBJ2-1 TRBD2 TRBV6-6 TGTGCCAGCAGCCCCCCTAGCGGGAGCTACAATGAGCAGTTCTTC CASSPPSGSYNEQFF
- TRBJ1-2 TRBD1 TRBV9 TGTGCCAGCAGCCCTTCGACAGGGAATCCCTATGGCTACACCTTC CASSPSTGNPYGYTF
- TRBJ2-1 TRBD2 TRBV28 TGTGCCGCGAGGACTAGCGGGAGGGCCAGTTACAATGAGCAGTTCTTC CAARTSGRASYNEQFF
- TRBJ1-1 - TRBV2 TGTGCCAGCAGTGTTCAGGACTTCTCTGAAGCTTTCTTT CASSVQDFSEAFF
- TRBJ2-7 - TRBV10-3 TGTGCCATCAGGAATCAGGGGCCTCACTCCTACGAGCAGTACTTC CAIRNQGPHSYEQYF
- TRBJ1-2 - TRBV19 TGTGCCAGTAGGACTGGAGGACAGAGCTATGGCTACACCTTC CASRTGGQSYGYTF
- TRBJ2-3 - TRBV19 TGTGCCAGTAGTATACGCGGGGCAGATACGCAGTATTTT CASSIRGADTQYF
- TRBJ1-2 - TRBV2 TGTGCCAGTCCGGACAGCCCCTATGGCTACACCTTC CASPDSPYGYTF
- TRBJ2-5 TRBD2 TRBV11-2 TGTGCCAGCAGCTCCTTAGCGGGCCAAGAGACCCAGTACTTC CASSSLAGQETQYF
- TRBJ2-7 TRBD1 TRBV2 TGTGCCAGCAGCTCCTACTCAGGGACAGTGGGGGAGCAGTACTTC CASSSYSGTVGEQYF
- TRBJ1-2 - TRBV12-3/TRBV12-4 TGTGCCAGCAGTTTCAACAGGGCCAATGGCTACACCTTC CASSFNRANGYTF
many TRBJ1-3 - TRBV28 TGTGCCTCCTATTCCGGGAGCTCTGGAAACACCATATATTTT CASYSGSSGNTIYF
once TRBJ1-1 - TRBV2 TGTGCCAGCAGTGAATTTTTGGGTGACTTGAACACTGAAGCTTTCTTT CASSEFLGDLNTEAFF
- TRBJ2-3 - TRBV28 TGTGCCAGCAGGAGCGGGGATACGCAGTATTTT CASRSGDTQYF
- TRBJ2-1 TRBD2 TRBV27 TGTGCCAGCAGATACCTGGGGCTAGCGGGAGACTCCAATGAGCAGTTCTTC CASRYLGLAGDSNEQFF